A single sample is the source of the 7 T cell receptor beta chains below, sequenced in a study of beta chain features in type 1 diabetes. Study-level findings and limits: Researchers report that Type 1 diabetes patients had moderately but significantly shorter TCRB CDR3s across all four CD4+ subsets.

The isolated RNA, all of it, was reverse transcribed, so expressed TCRB transcripts were what got sequenced. Sequencing was performed with immunoSEQ multiplex PCR; in TCRdb, only in-frame clones are kept and a portion is missing. The top ten hold 0.095% to 0.15% of the sample, which has 600,000 to 700,000 clones, about an eighth seen once. No antigen has been assigned to these receptors. Material: naive CD4+ T cells from blood. These receptors were taken from a man under 40 with type 1 diabetes.

CDR3 amino acids: CASSARLAGGVLTQYF. In DNA, the CDR3 is TGTGCCAGCAGCGCCCGACTAGCGGGGGGCGTCCTCACGCAGTATTTT. V gene TRBV21-1 combines with J gene TRBJ2-3; no check of the table's D call, TRBD2, against the DNA was made. TRBV21-1 is deemed a pseudogene. CDR3 size: 16 residues.

The chain combines TRBV5-1 with TRBJ2-7; 8 bases are shared with TRBD1. The CDR3 totals 13 residues. The germline CDR1 and CDR2 sequences are SGHRS and YFSETQ. V shed 6 bases, J shed 5 bases, and the junction held 7 bases outside the gene matches. This chain's CDR3 is CASTDREKNEQYF. In DNA form, the CDR3 reads TGCGCCAGCACGGACAGGGAGAAGAACGAGCAGTACTTC.

This clone showed up just a few times. V gene TRBV7-2 combines with J gene TRBJ2-3; 11 bases map to TRBD2. This CDR3 comprises 18 residues. The germline CDR1 and CDR2 sequences are SGHTA and FQGNSA. The trim removed 8 bases at V and 0 bases at J, leaving 13 bases unmatched. CDR3 region: CASLLDLAGGGSTDTQYF. Written as DNA, the CDR3 is TGTGCCAGCCTCCTGGACCTAGCGGGGGGCGGGAGCACAGATACGCAGTATTTT. The complete variable domain, with remaining parts taken from reference TRBV7-2 and TRBJ2-3, reads GAGVSQSPSNKVTEKGKDVELRCDPISGHTALYWYRQSLGQGLEFLIYFQGNSAPDKSGLPSDRFSAERTGGSVSTLTIQRTQQEDSAVYLCASLLDLAGGGSTDTQYFGPGTRLTVL.

This clone was found a few times. J is TRBJ2-5 and V is TRBV7-2; 8 bases map to TRBD1. Trimming at V came to 1 base and at J to 2 bases, leaving 6 bases not matched to a gene. The CDR3 contains 16 residues. Germline-derived CDR1 and CDR2 are SGHTA and FQGNSA. CDR3 residues: CASSLGVGTGQETQYF. The CDR3 bases are TGTGCCAGCAGCTTAGGTGTCGGGACAGGACAAGAGACCCAGTACTTC.

This clone came up a few times. This chain connects TRBV28 to TRBJ1-2; D call uncertain. The V end lost 7 bases, the J end lost 2 bases, and 14 bases lay between the germline ends. The CDR3 sequence is 14 residues long. Per germline, CDR1 MDHEN and CDR2 SYDVKM. The CDR3 here is CASTLLARNYGYTF. CDR3 coding DNA: TGTGCCAGCACCCTTTTGGCCAGGAACTATGGCTACACCTTC.

This clone was detected a few times. The V and J genes are TRBV27 and TRBJ2-1; TRBD2 matches at 10 bases. Germline-derived CDR1 and CDR2 are MNHEY and SMNVEV (reference sequence). The CDR3 has 16 residues. The V and J ends lost 5 bases and 7 bases, in that order; junction bases with no gene match: 11. CDR3 bases: TGTGCCAGCAGTCCGAGCTCTAGCGGGGGAGTAAATGAGCAGTTCTTC. This codes for CASSPSSSGGVNEQFF.

Only a few counts were recorded for this clone. The V and J genes are TRBV29-1 and TRBJ1-1; D gene uncertain. Trimming took 4 bases from V and 7 from J, leaving 16 bases between them. The CDR3 runs to 13 residues. Germline loops: CDR1 SQVTM, CDR2 ANQGSEA. The CDR3, as DNA: TGCAGCGTTGTTACTTCCCTGGGCGGTGAAGCTTTCTTT. Translation gives CSVVTSLGGEAFF.